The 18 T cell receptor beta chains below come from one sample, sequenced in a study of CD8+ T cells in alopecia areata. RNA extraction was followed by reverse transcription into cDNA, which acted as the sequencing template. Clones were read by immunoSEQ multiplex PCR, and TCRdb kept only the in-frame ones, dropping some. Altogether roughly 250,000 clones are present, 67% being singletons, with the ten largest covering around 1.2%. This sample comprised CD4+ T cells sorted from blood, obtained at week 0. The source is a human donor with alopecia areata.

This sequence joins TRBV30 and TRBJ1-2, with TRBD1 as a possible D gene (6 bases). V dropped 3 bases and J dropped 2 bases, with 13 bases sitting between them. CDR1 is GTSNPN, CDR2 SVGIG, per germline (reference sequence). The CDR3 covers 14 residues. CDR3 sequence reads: CAWRLHQGNYGYTF. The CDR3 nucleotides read TGTGCCTGGAGACTTCACCAGGGGAACTATGGCTACACCTTC.

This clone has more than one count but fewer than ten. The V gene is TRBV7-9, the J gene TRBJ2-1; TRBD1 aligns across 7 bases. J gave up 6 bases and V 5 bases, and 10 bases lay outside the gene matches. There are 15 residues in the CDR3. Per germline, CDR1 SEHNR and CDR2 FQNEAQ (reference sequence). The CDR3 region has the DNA TGTGCCAGCAGCCGACCGGGACAGCTAAGCAATGAGCAGTTCTTC. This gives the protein CASSRPGQLSNEQFF.

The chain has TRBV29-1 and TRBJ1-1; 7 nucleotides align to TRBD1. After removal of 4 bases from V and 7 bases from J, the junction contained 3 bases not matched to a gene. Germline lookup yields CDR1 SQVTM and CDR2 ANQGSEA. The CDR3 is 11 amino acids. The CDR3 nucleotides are TGCAGCGTTGGGGACAGTCTTGAAGCTTTCTTT. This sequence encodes CSVGDSLEAFF. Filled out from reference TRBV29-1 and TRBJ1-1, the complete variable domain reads SAVISQKPSRDICQRGTSLTIQCQVDSQVTMMFWYRQQPGQSLTLIATANQGSEATYESGFVIDKFPISRPNLTFSTLTVSNMSPEDSSIYLCSVGDSLEAFFGQGTRLTVV.

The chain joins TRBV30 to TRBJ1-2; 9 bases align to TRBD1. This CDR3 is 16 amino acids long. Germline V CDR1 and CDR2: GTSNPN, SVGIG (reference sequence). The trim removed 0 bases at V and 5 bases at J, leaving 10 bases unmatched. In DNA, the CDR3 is TGTGCCTGGAGTGTAGATTTTACAGGGGGCGGATATGGCTACACCTTC. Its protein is CAWSVDFTGGGYGYTF.

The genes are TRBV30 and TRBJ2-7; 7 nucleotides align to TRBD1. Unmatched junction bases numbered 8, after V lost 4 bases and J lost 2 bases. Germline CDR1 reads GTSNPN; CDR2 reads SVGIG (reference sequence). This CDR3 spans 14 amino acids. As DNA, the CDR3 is TGTGCCTGGAACCGGGACAGCTTAGCCTACGAGCAGTACTTC. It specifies CAWNRDSLAYEQYF.

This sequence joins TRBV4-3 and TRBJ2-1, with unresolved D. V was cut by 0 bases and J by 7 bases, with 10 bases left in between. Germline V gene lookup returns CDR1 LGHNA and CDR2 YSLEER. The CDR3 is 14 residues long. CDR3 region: CASSQDPVRNEQFF. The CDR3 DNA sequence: TGCGCCAGCAGCCAAGATCCAGTTAGGAATGAGCAGTTCTTC.

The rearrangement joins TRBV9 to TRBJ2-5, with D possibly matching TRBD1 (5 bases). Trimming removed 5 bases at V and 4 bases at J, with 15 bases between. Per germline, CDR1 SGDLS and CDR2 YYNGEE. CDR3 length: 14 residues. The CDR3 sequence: CASSLGARVETQYF. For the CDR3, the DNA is TGTGCCAGCAGTTTAGGGGCTCGAGTAGAGACCCAGTACTTC. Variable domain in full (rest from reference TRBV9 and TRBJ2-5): DSGVTQTPKHLITATGQRVTLRCSPRSGDLSVYWYQQSLDQGLQFLIQYYNGEERAKGNILERFSAQQFPDLHSELNLSSLELGDSALYFCASSLGARVETQYFGPGTRLLVL.

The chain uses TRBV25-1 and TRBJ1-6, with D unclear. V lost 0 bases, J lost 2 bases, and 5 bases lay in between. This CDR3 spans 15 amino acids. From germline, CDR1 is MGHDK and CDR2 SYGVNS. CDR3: CASSEYPTYNSPLHF. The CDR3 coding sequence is TGTGCCAGCAGTGAATACCCGACCTATAATTCACCCCTCCACTTT.

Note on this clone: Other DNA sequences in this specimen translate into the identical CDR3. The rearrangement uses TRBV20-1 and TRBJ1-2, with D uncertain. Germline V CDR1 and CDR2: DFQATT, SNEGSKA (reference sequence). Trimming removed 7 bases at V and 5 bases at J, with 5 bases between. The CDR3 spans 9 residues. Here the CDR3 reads CSGGYGYTF. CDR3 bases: TGCAGTGGGGGTTATGGCTACACCTTC.

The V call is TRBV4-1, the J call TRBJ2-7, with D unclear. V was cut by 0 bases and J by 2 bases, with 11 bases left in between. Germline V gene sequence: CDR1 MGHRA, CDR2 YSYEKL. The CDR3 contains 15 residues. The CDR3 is CASSQERTEAYEQYF. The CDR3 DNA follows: TGCGCCAGCAGCCAAGAACGGACGGAAGCCTACGAGCAGTACTTC.

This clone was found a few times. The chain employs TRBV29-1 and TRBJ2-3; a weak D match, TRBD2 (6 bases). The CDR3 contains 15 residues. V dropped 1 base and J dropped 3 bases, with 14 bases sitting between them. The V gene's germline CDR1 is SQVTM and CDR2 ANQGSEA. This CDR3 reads CSVEVAGLGTDTQYF. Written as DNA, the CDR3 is TGCAGCGTTGAAGTGGCGGGGCTCGGGACAGATACGCAGTATTTT.

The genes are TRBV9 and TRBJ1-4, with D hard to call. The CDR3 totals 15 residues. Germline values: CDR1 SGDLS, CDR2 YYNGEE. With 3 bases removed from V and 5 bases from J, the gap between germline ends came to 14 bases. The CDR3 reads CASSALIGQNEKLFF. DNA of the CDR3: TGTGCCAGCAGCGCCCTGATTGGGCAGAATGAAAAACTGTTTTTT.

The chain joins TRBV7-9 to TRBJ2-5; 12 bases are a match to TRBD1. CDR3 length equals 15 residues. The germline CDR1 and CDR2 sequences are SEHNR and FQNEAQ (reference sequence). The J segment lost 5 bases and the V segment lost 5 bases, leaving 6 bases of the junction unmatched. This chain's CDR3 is CASSPGQGAGETQYF. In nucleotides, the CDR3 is TGTGCCAGCAGCCCGGGACAGGGGGCCGGGGAGACCCAGTACTTC.

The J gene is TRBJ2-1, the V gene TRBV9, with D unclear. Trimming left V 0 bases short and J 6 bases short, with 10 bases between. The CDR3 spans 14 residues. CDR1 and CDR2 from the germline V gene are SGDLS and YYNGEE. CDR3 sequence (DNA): TGTGCCAGCAGCGTAGCAATTTGGAGCAATGAGCAGTTCTTC. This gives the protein CASSVAIWSNEQFF.

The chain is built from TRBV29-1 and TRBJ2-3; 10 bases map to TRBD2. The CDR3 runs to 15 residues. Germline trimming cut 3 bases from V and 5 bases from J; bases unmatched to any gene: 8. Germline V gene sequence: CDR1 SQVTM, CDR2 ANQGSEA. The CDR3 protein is CSVELAGARGDTQYF. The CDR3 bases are TGCAGCGTTGAGCTAGCGGGGGCCCGGGGAGATACGCAGTATTTT.

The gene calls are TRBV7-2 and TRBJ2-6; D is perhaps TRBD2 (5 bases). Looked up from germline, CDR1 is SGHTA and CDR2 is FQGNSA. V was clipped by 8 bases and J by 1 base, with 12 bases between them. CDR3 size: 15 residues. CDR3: CASLTEASGANVLTF. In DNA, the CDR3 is TGTGCCAGCCTGACGGAGGCTTCTGGGGCCAACGTCCTGACTTTC.

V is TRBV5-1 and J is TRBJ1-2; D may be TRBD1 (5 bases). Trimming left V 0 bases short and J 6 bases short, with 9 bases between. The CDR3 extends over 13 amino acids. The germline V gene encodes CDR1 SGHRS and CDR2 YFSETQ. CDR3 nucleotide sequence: TGCGCCAGCAGCTTGGGCTGGGGGAATGGCTACACCTTC. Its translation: CASSLGWGNGYTF. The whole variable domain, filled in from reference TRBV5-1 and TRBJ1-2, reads KAGVTQTPRYLIKTRGQQVTLSCSPISGHRSVSWYQQTPGQGLQFLFEYFSETQRNKGNFPGRFSGRQFSNSRSEMNVSTLELGDSALYLCASSLGWGNGYTFGSGTRLTVV.

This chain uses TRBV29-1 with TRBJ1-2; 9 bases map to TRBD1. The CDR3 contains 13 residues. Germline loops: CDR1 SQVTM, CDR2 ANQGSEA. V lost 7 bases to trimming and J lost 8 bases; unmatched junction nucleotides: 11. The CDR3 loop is CSATRDRVEGYTF. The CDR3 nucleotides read TGCAGCGCAACCCGGGACAGGGTGGAAGGCTACACCTTC.